The 29 T cell receptor beta chains listed next were all sequenced from one sample in a study of technical replicates of blood from a few donors. Some clones are missing from TCRdb's copy, which holds only in-frame ones; the method was immunoSEQ multiplex PCR. The table records tens of thousands of clones, roughly 93% of them present only once. Sequencing was done on a sample of T cells isolated from PBMCs. Every receptor here comes from a human donor in good health.

The chain joins TRBV19 to TRBJ1-5, with a possible D match to TRBD1 (5 bases). V shed 9 bases and J shed 6 bases, with 21 bases lying between them. Germline CDR1 reads LNHDA; CDR2 reads SQIVND (reference sequence). This CDR3 has 15 residues. CDR3 in DNA: TGTGCCAGCCTTTTTAGGCAGGGCGGGGGTCAGCCCCAGCATTTT. It specifies CASLFRQGGGQPQHF.

The chain recombines TRBV5-4 with TRBJ2-7, with a tentative D call TRBD2 (7 bases). With 6 bases removed from V and 4 bases from J, the gap between germline ends came to 20 bases. The length of the CDR3 is 15 residues. Germline assignment: CDR1 SGHNT and CDR2 YYREEE (reference sequence). CDR3 protein: CASTFSGGGGYEQYF. DNA for the CDR3: TGTGCCAGCACTTTTAGTGGCGGGGGCGGATACGAGCAGTACTTC.

V usage is TRBV5-6 and J usage is TRBJ2-1; 8 nucleotides match TRBD2. Trimming took 10 bases from V and 7 from J; bases not matched to a gene: 10. From germline, CDR1 is SGHDT and CDR2 YYEEEE. The CDR3 spans 13 residues. The CDR3 DNA follows: TGTGCCGGCGGGACTAGTTACCGGAATGAGCAGTTCTTC. Translated, it gives CAGGTSYRNEQFF.

This clone occurred once. The chain carries TRBV15 and TRBJ2-1; 12 bases align to TRBD2. The CDR3 contains 17 residues. CDR1 LNHNV and CDR2 YYDKDF come from the germline V gene (reference sequence). V was clipped by 1 base and J by 7 bases; unmatched bases: 8. This CDR3 is CATSRGLAGGRKNEQFF. The CDR3 DNA follows: TGTGCCACCAGCAGAGGCCTAGCGGGAGGGCGAAAAAATGAGCAGTTCTTC.

The chain is built from TRBV5-1 and TRBJ2-3; 11 bases are a match to TRBD2. The CDR3 consists of 16 residues. Germline CDR1 SGHRS, CDR2 YFSETQ. J lost 0 bases, V lost 5 bases, and 5 bases had no gene match. The CDR3 DNA reads TGCGCCAGCAGTAGCGGGAGGGCCCCTAGCACAGATACGCAGTATTTT. It yields the protein CASSSGRAPSTDTQYF.

The J gene is TRBJ1-3, the V gene TRBV29-1; the D is unclear. Germline V CDR1 and CDR2: SQVTM, ANQGSEA. CDR3 length: 12 residues. The V end was cut by 4 bases, the J end by 4 bases, with 8 bases between. This CDR3 reads CSVVEAGNTIYF. In DNA, the CDR3 is TGCAGCGTTGTAGAGGCCGGAAACACCATATATTTT. The full variable domain, rest sourced from reference TRBV29-1 and TRBJ1-3, is SAVISQKPSRDICQRGTSLTIQCQVDSQVTMMFWYRQQPGQSLTLIATANQGSEATYESGFVIDKFPISRPNLTFSTLTVSNMSPEDSSIYLCSVVEAGNTIYFGEGSWLTVV.

This chain joins TRBV2 and TRBJ2-2; possible D gene TRBD1, 6 bases. CDR3 length: 13 amino acids. Germline CDR1 is SNHLY and CDR2 is FYNNEI. The V end lost 6 bases, the J end lost 6 bases, and 11 bases lay between the germline ends. CDR3 protein: CASRSQGSGELFF. CDR3 in DNA: TGTGCCAGCAGGTCACAGGGATCCGGGGAGCTGTTTTTT.

The chain employs TRBV13 and TRBJ1-2; 7 bases map to TRBD1. The V and J ends lost 5 bases and 1 base, in that order; junction bases with no gene match: 4. The CDR3 spans 14 residues. Germline V gives CDR1 PRHDT, CDR2 FYEKMQ (reference sequence). The CDR3 nucleotides are TGTGCCAGCAGCCCGGGACAGATTAACTATGGCTACACCTTC. As protein: CASSPGQINYGYTF.

The V call is TRBV4-1, the J call TRBJ2-2, with 8 nucleotides matching TRBD2. Unmatched junction bases numbered 10, after V lost 3 bases and J lost 4 bases. There are 17 residues in the CDR3. Germline V gene sequence: CDR1 MGHRA, CDR2 YSYEKL. CDR3 in DNA: TGCGCCAGCAGCCATACCTATGGACTAGCTGGCACCGGGGAGCTGTTTTTT. Translation gives CASSHTYGLAGTGELFF.

CDR3 bases: TGTGCCAGCAGCTCCAGCAGGGGGAGCGGGAGAGGAAACGGGGAGCTGTTTTTT. It encodes CASSSSRGSGRGNGELFF. The V gene is TRBV9, the J gene TRBJ2-2; D might be TRBD2 (8 bases). The V end was cut by 4 bases, the J end by 7 bases, with 26 bases between. The CDR3 has 18 residues. Germline V gene lookup returns CDR1 SGDLS and CDR2 YYNGEE.

This clone was observed a handful of times. V usage is TRBV19 and J usage is TRBJ1-1; 9 bases match TRBD1. The CDR3 runs 15 residues. Per the germline V gene, CDR1 is LNHDA and CDR2 is SQIVND (reference sequence). V was clipped by 6 bases and J by 3 bases; unmatched bases: 8. Written as DNA, the CDR3 is TGTGCCAGTAGACAGGGGGCGCTGATGCACACTGAAGCTTTCTTT. Protein: CASRQGALMHTEAFF. The full variable domain, completed using reference TRBV19 and TRBJ1-1, is DGGITQSPKYLFRKEGQNVTLSCEQNLNHDAMYWYRQDPGQGLRLIYYSQIVNDFQKGDIAEGYSVSREKKESFPLTVTSAQKNPTAFYLCASRQGALMHTEAFFGQGTRLTVV.

About this clone itself: The germline gene is not matched at one end of the junction; a read error may be the cause. This chain links TRBV2 with TRBJ1-5; weak D call: TRBD1 (5 bases). There are 11 residues in the CDR3. Germline V gene lookup returns CDR1 SNHLY and CDR2 FYNNEI. CDR3 bases: TGTGCCAGCACCGACTGGGGCGGCTTAAGTTTT. It translates to CASTDWGGLSF.

The chain links TRBV27 to TRBJ2-7; 9 bases match TRBD1. CDR1 is MNHEY, CDR2 SMNVEV, per germline (reference sequence). The junction had 0 bases not matched to a gene; V was cut back by 4 bases and J by 5 bases. The length of the CDR3 is 12 residues. The CDR3 region has the DNA TGTGCCAGCAGTTGGACAGGGGACGAGCAGTACTTC. Translation: CASSWTGDEQYF.

The J gene is TRBJ1-2, the V gene TRBV5-4; 9 nucleotides agree with TRBD1. The trim removed 3 bases at V and 5 bases at J, leaving 5 bases unmatched. Looked up from germline, CDR1 is SGHNT and CDR2 is YYREEE (reference sequence). The CDR3 is 14 residues long. The chain's CDR3 is CASSSPTGGYGYTF. CDR3 nucleotides: TGTGCCAGCAGCTCGCCGACAGGGGGTTATGGCTACACCTTC.

This chain connects TRBV5-1 to TRBJ1-2, with D hard to call. Trimming stripped 1 base from V and 6 bases from J, with 10 bases between. Per germline, CDR1 SGHRS and CDR2 YFSETQ. The CDR3 sequence is 13 residues long. The CDR3 DNA sequence: TGCGCCAGCAGCTTGTCGGGGAACGATGGCTACACCTTC. This sequence encodes CASSLSGNDGYTF.

The V and J genes are TRBV12-1 and TRBJ1-3; TRBD1, the table's D call, lacks a check against the DNA. TRBV12-1 is noted as a pseudogene. The CDR3 is made up of 18 amino acids. The CDR3 protein is CASSFAAYRRVYGNTIYF. The CDR3 DNA reads TGTGCCAGCAGCTTTGCGGCGTATCGCAGGGTCTATGGAAACACCATATATTTT.

The chain combines TRBV19 with TRBJ2-3; 10 nucleotides line up with TRBD2. The CDR3 is 16 residues long. CDR1 and CDR2 from the germline V gene are LNHDA and SQIVND (reference sequence). After removal of 1 base from V and 6 bases from J, the junction contained 7 bases not matched to a gene. The CDR3 DNA is TGTGCCAGTAGTATAGCCGCTAGCGGGGGCCGGGATACGCAGTATTTT. It is translated as CASSIAASGGRDTQYF. The full variable domain, in which reference TRBV19 and TRBJ2-3 provide the parts outside the CDR3, is DGGITQSPKYLFRKEGQNVTLSCEQNLNHDAMYWYRQDPGQGLRLIYYSQIVNDFQKGDIAEGYSVSREKKESFPLTVTSAQKNPTAFYLCASSIAASGGRDTQYFGPGTRLTVL.

The chain links TRBV7-3 to TRBJ1-2, with 7 bases aligning to TRBD1. Germline CDR1 reads SGHTA; CDR2 reads FQGTGA. The CDR3 spans 15 residues. With V trimmed by 5 bases and J by 4 bases, 10 bases remained unmatched. The CDR3, as DNA: TGTGCCAGCAGCCAAATCACCGGGACAGTCTATGGCTACACCTTC. Its translation: CASSQITGTVYGYTF. Full variable domain (rest looked up from reference TRBV7-3 and TRBJ1-2): GAGVSQTPSNKVTEKGKYVELRCDPISGHTALYWYRQSLGQGPEFLIYFQGTGAADDSGLPNDRFFAVRPEGSVSTLKIQRTERGDSAVYLCASSQITGTVYGYTFGSGTRLTVV.

The sample holds a few counts of this clone. The gene calls are TRBV5-4 and TRBJ2-3; 7 bases agree with TRBD2. The junction had 15 bases not matched to a gene; V was cut back by 0 bases and J by 5 bases. The CDR3 extends over 18 amino acids. CDR1 and CDR2 from the germline V gene are SGHNT and YYREEE (reference sequence). CDR3 in DNA: TGTGCCAGCAGCTTGGCCGAGTGGAGCGGGACTGCTCGAGATACGCAGTATTTT. Its protein product is CASSLAEWSGTARDTQYF.

This chain connects TRBV29-1 to TRBJ2-1; D perhaps matches TRBD2 (5 bases). The V gene's germline CDR1 is SQVTM and CDR2 ANQGSEA. The CDR3 covers 14 residues. V lost 5 bases and J 6 bases, leaving 17 bases between the germline ends. The CDR3, as DNA: TGCAGCGTTCATGGGGAGTTCGGCTCCAATGAGCAGTTCTTC. It codes for CSVHGEFGSNEQFF.

V usage is TRBV13 and J usage is TRBJ2-5; D perhaps matches TRBD1 (5 bases). The CDR3 loop spans 15 amino acids. V was pared by 2 bases and J by 0 bases, with 10 bases between. In germline, CDR1 is PRHDT, CDR2 FYEKMQ (reference sequence). The CDR3: CASSLSPGYQETQYF. DNA for the CDR3: TGTGCCAGCAGCTTAAGTCCAGGGTACCAAGAGACCCAGTACTTC.

The rearrangement links TRBV2 to TRBJ2-7, with a possible D match to TRBD2 (6 bases). The germline V gene has CDR1 SNHLY and CDR2 FYNNEI. Deletions cut 6 bases from V and 1 base from J, with 13 bases between. The CDR3 has 14 residues. As DNA, the CDR3 is TGTGCCAGCAGACGGGGGTTATCTTCCTACGAGCAGTACTTC. As protein: CASRRGLSSYEQYF.

The chain links TRBV28 to TRBJ1-1, with TRBD1 matching over 12 bases. J lost 4 bases, V lost 6 bases, and 3 bases had no gene match. This CDR3 comprises 14 residues. CDR1 is MDHEN and CDR2 is SYDVKM in the germline V gene. CDR3 in amino acids: CASRGQGAFTEAFF. For the CDR3, the DNA is TGTGCCAGCAGGGGACAGGGGGCGTTCACTGAAGCTTTCTTT.

The chain couples TRBV11-2 to TRBJ1-5; TRBD1 matches at 8 bases. In germline, CDR1 is SGHAT, CDR2 FQNNGV. Trimming took 0 bases from V and 5 from J; bases not matched to a gene: 3. The CDR3 length is 15 residues. CDR3 in amino acids: CASSLDRGLYQPQHF. The CDR3 DNA reads as TGTGCCAGCAGCTTAGACAGGGGGCTTTATCAGCCCCAGCATTTT.

The chain is built from TRBV19 and TRBJ1-2, with 9 bases aligning to TRBD1. With V trimmed by 3 bases and J by 2 bases, 1 base remained unmatched. The CDR3 totals 14 residues. Germline CDR1 is LNHDA and CDR2 is SQIVND (reference sequence). CDR3 region: CASSMTGGNYGYTF. In nucleotides, the CDR3 is TGTGCCAGTAGTATGACAGGGGGGAACTATGGCTACACCTTC.

The table lists this clone with a few counts. This chain joins TRBV28 and TRBJ1-4; possibly TRBD1 for D (5 bases). The CDR3 totals 14 residues. Germline V gene data show CDR1 as MDHEN and CDR2 as SYDVKM. V lost 7 bases to trimming and J lost 8 bases, with 17 bases between them. The CDR3 protein is CASNLGGTREKLFF. The DNA for the CDR3 is TGTGCCAGCAATTTGGGAGGGACTCGAGAAAAACTGTTTTTT.

The CDR3: CSPLAGVIGTEAFF. DNA for the CDR3: TGCAGCCCCCTGGCAGGGGTTATAGGCACTGAAGCTTTCTTT. The rearrangement uses TRBV29-1 and TRBJ1-1, with a possible D match to TRBD1 (6 bases). V was pared by 8 bases and J by 4 bases, with 20 bases between. CDR3 length equals 14 residues. The germline CDR1 and CDR2 sequences are SQVTM and ANQGSEA. Together with reference TRBV29-1 and TRBJ1-1, the CDR3 gives the full variable domain: SAVISQKPSRDICQRGTSLTIQCQVDSQVTMMFWYRQQPGQSLTLIATANQGSEATYESGFVIDKFPISRPNLTFSTLTVSNMSPEDSSIYLCSPLAGVIGTEAFFGQGTRLTVV.

The chain has TRBV6-1 and TRBJ1-1, with D tentatively TRBD1 (6 bases). Germline-derived CDR1 and CDR2 are MNHNS and SASEGT. Deletions cut 6 bases from V and 8 bases from J, with 10 bases between. The CDR3 has 11 amino acids. The CDR3 spells CASRATGEAFF. CDR3 DNA: TGTGCCAGCAGAGCAACAGGGGAAGCTTTCTTT.

This CDR3 is CASSPRLLTGRELFF. CDR3 nucleotides: TGTGCCAGCAGCCCGAGACTTCTGACAGGGAGGGAGCTGTTTTTT. The chain is built from TRBV9 and TRBJ2-2, with TRBD1 identical over 7 bases. Trimming cost V 4 bases and J 9 bases; bases outside gene matches: 12. This CDR3 has 15 residues. Germline CDR1 and CDR2: SGDLS and YYNGEE.